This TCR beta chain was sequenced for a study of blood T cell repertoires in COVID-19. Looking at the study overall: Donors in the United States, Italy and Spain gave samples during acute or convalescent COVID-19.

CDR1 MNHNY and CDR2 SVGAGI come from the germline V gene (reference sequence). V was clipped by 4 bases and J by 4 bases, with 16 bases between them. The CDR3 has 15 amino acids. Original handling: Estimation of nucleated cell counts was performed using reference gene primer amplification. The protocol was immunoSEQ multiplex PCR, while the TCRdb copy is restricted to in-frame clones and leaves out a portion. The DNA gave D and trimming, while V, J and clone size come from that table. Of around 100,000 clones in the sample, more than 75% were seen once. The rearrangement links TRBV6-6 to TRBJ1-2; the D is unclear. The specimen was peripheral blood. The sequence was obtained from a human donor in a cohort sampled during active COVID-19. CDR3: CASSSPGILTYGYTF. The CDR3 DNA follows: TGTGCCAGCAGTTCCCCCGGGATACTAACCTATGGCTACACCTTC.